Given below is one T cell receptor (beta chain) in context. The record originates from a study of blood T cell repertoires in COVID-19. Study-wide background: Acute and convalescent COVID-19 specimens originated in the United States, Italy and Spain. T cells, B-cell-depleted T cells, or PBMCs supplied cDNA or gDNA.

Germline-derived CDR1 and CDR2 are SGDLS and YYNGEE. The CDR3 is 15 residues long. With 0 bases removed from V and 0 bases from J, the gap between germline ends came to 10 bases. As originally analysed: Scientists estimated how many nucleated cells there were by amplifying reference gene primers. The method was immunoSEQ multiplex PCR; TCRdb's version includes in-frame clones alone and lacks a portion of them. Clone size and the V and J calls come from that table; the DNA yielded D and trimming. The sample consists of 140,000 or so clones, about 76% of them appearing once. The gene calls are TRBV9 and TRBJ2-7; D is perhaps TRBD2 (5 bases). This TCR came from a human donor in a cohort sampled during active COVID-19. The sample taken for sequencing was peripheral blood. CDR3 region: CASSVASGNSYEQYF. The CDR3 nucleotides read TGTGCCAGCAGCGTAGCTTCCGGGAACTCCTACGAGCAGTACTTC.